Following are 27 T cell receptor beta chains from one sample sequenced in a study of CD8 T cells in ankylosing spondylitis. In TCRdb, the 5' RACE reads were re-called with MiXCR into one record per CDR3 protein. Of about 340,000 distinct CDR3 sequences listed, roughly 14% are singletons. The specimen was blood, either unsorted or a sorted T cell fraction (not recorded which). Receptor source: a male donor with ankylosing spondylitis or in good health (not recorded which).

V is TRBV12-3 or TRBV12-4 and J is TRBJ2-7; 9 bases map to TRBD1. With 1 base clipped from V and 5 bases from J, the junction kept 6 bases outside the gene matches. This CDR3 region has 15 residues. The CDR3 protein is CASSLGDRALDEQYF. CDR3 sequence (DNA): TGTGCCAGCAGTTTAGGGGACAGGGCACTAGACGAGCAGTACTTC.

The rearrangement links TRBV5-1 to TRBJ1-2, with 8 bases lining up with TRBD1. This CDR3 contains 15 residues. J was trimmed by 6 bases and V by 4 bases; bases with no gene match: 11. Germline CDR1 is SGHRS and CDR2 is YFSETQ. Written as DNA, the CDR3 is TGCGCCAGCAGCACCCGGGACAGGTCTCATCATGGCTACACCTTC. This codes for CASSTRDRSHHGYTF.

This clonotype was found a few times. This chain links TRBV5-1 with TRBJ2-7, with no clear D. CDR1 SGHRS and CDR2 YFSETQ come from the germline V gene. V lost 0 bases and J 3 bases, leaving 7 bases between the germline ends. The CDR3 is made up of 13 amino acids. CDR3 residues: CASSLDLGYEQYF. CDR3 DNA sequence: TGCGCCAGCAGCTTGGATTTGGGCTACGAGCAGTACTTC.

In this sample, this clonotype turned up a few times. J is TRBJ2-2 and V is TRBV19; TRBD1 might be the D (7 bases). Trimming stripped 9 bases from V and 1 base from J, with 9 bases between. The CDR3 contains 13 residues. Per the germline V gene, CDR1 is LNHDA and CDR2 is SQIVND (reference sequence). The chain's CDR3 is CASQGGNTGELFF. CDR3 DNA: TGTGCCAGCCAGGGGGGGAACACCGGGGAGCTGTTTTTT.

This chain uses TRBV3-1 with TRBJ1-1, with 11 bases fitting TRBD1. V lost 5 bases, J lost 2 bases, and 4 bases stayed unmatched. The CDR3 runs to 15 residues. Per the germline V gene, CDR1 is LGHDT and CDR2 is YNNKEL (reference sequence). CDR3 sequence (DNA): TGTGCCAGCAGCATTGGACAGGGGGCTAACACTGAAGCTTTCTTT. Protein: CASSIGQGANTEAFF. Full variable domain (remainder filled in from reference TRBV3-1 and TRBJ1-1): DTAVSQTPKYLVTQMGNDKSIKCEQNLGHDTMYWYKQDSKKFLKIMFSYNNKELIINETVPNRFSPKSPDKAHLNLHINSLELGDSAVYFCASSIGQGANTEAFFGQGTRLTVV.

This clonotype turned up a few times. The rearrangement uses TRBV12-3 or TRBV12-4 and TRBJ1-6; D gene ambiguous. CDR3 length: 14 residues. V was clipped by 2 bases and J by 10 bases, with 12 bases between them. CDR3 in DNA: TGTGCCAGCAGTTTAAAGGAGGGATTCTCACCCCTCCACTTT. It codes for CASSLKEGFSPLHF.

This clonotype was seen only a few times. This chain uses TRBV11-2 with TRBJ2-3; D unclear. Germline assignment: CDR1 SGHAT and CDR2 FQNNGV. The CDR3 runs to 13 residues. Between the trimmed V and J ends, which lost 3 bases and 6 bases, there was a span of 10 bases. CDR3 DNA: TGTGCCAGCAGCTTCGGACCTCCGGATACGCAGTATTTT. Protein sequence: CASSFGPPDTQYF.

This clonotype was detected a few times. The rearrangement links TRBV12-3 or TRBV12-4 to TRBJ1-2, with D possibly TRBD1 on 5 matching bases. The ends were cut back, 1 base at V and 2 bases at J, with 11 bases in the middle. The length of the CDR3 is 15 residues. Written as DNA, the CDR3 is TGTGCCAGCAGTTTAGGTGGCAGGGCCAACTATGGCTACACCTTC. It encodes CASSLGGRANYGYTF.

V usage is TRBV27 and J usage is TRBJ1-2; D call uncertain. Germline CDR1 is MNHEY and CDR2 is SMNVEV (reference sequence). Trimming stripped 7 bases from V and 2 bases from J, with 20 bases between. The CDR3 has 16 amino acids. This CDR3 reads CASTPLPTTKNYGYTF. The CDR3 DNA reads as TGTGCCAGCACCCCTTTGCCCACCACAAAAAACTATGGCTACACCTTC.

The sample holds a few counts of this clonotype. The CDR3 sequence is CSAALAGGLSGELFF. CDR3 DNA: TGCAGTGCCGCCCTGGCAGGGGGCCTATCCGGGGAGCTGTTTTTT. This rearrangement joins TRBV20-1 to TRBJ2-2, with TRBD1 matching 8 bases. V trimming: 6 bases; J trimming: 6 bases; junction bases outside the gene matches: 12. Germline CDR1 DFQATT, CDR2 SNEGSKA (reference sequence). CDR3 length: 15 residues.

The chain has TRBV3-1 and TRBJ2-5, with TRBD1 matching 8 bases. The CDR3 is 15 amino acids. Germline CDR1 is LGHDT and CDR2 is YNNKEL (reference sequence). The V segment lost 4 bases and the J segment 5 bases; nucleotides outside the gene matches: 9. In nucleotides, the CDR3 is TGTGCCAGCAGCCCTGGGACAGGAAGTATGGAGACCCAGTACTTC. It encodes CASSPGTGSMETQYF.

This chain uses TRBV25-1 with TRBJ1-4; D is unclear. The CDR3 runs to 15 residues. The germline CDR1 and CDR2 sequences are MGHDK and SYGVNS. V gave up 3 bases and J gave up 0 bases, with 8 bases separating them. CDR3 in amino acids: CASSDPGTTNEKLFF. The DNA of the CDR3 is TGTGCCAGCAGTGATCCGGGGACAACTAATGAAAAACTGTTTTTT. Full variable domain (missing parts from reference TRBV25-1 and TRBJ1-4): EADIYQTPRYLVIGTGKKITLECSQTMGHDKMYWYQQDPGMELHLIHYSYGVNSTEKGDLSSESTVSRIRTEHFPLTLESARPSHTSQYLCASSDPGTTNEKLFFGSGTQLSVL.

This chain connects TRBV12-3 or TRBV12-4 to TRBJ1-1; D possibly corresponds to TRBD1 (6 bases). CDR3 size: 13 residues. V lost 3 bases and J 4 bases, leaving 9 bases between the germline ends. CDR3 loop: CASSFLGGTEAFF. CDR3 nucleotides: TGTGCCAGCAGTTTTCTAGGGGGCACTGAAGCTTTCTTT.

The chain is built from TRBV5-1 and TRBJ1-4; D is unresolved. V gave up 2 bases and J gave up 6 bases, with 11 bases separating them. CDR1 is SGHRS and CDR2 is YFSETQ in the germline V gene. This CDR3 has 14 amino acids. The CDR3 nucleotides read TGCGCCAGCAGCTTCTCCGGGTTGGATGAAAAACTGTTTTTT. It encodes CASSFSGLDEKLFF.

This clonotype was detected many times. This chain uses TRBV12-3 or TRBV12-4 with TRBJ2-1, with a tentative D call TRBD1 (6 bases). Trimming pared 7 bases from V and 10 bases from J, leaving 11 bases between. The CDR3 runs 11 residues. The CDR3 spells CASTRGKEQFF. In DNA, the CDR3 is TGTGCCAGCACTAGGGGGAAGGAGCAGTTCTTC.

The chain uses TRBV25-1 and TRBJ2-1; no definite D call. This CDR3 spans 16 amino acids. Germline V lookup: CDR1 MGHDK, CDR2 SYGVNS. Trimming cost V 1 base and J 0 bases, with 10 bases left between them. CDR3 DNA: TGTGCCAGCAGTGAATCCGGTAGGAGCTCCTACAATGAGCAGTTCTTC. Its translation: CASSESGRSSYNEQFF.

This clonotype has a count of ten or more. The junction and the germline gene differ at one end; a read error may be behind it. The chain is built from TRBV12-3 or TRBV12-4 and TRBJ1-2; D perhaps matches TRBD1 (6 bases). CDR3 length equals 12 residues. The CDR3 nucleotides read TGTGCCAGCAGCTTAGGGGGGGATGGCTACACCTTC. The encoded protein is CASSLGGDGYTF.

J is TRBJ2-2 and V is TRBV5-1, with a tentative D call TRBD2 (6 bases). V dropped 3 bases and J dropped 4 bases, with 16 bases sitting between them. CDR1 is SGHRS, CDR2 YFSETQ, per germline. The length of the CDR3 is 16 residues. Here the CDR3 reads CASSSISGRSTGELFF. CDR3 coding DNA: TGCGCCAGCAGCTCCATTAGCGGAAGAAGCACCGGGGAGCTGTTTTTT.

This clonotype appeared a few times. The V gene is TRBV10-3, the J gene TRBJ2-6; 9 bases fit TRBD1. The J segment lost 0 bases and the V segment lost 4 bases, leaving 7 bases of the junction unmatched. The CDR3 is made up of 18 amino acids. The germline V gene has CDR1 ENHRY and CDR2 SYGVKD. This CDR3 is CAISGPGTGLSGANVLTF. The CDR3 DNA is TGTGCCATCAGTGGGCCCGGGACAGGGCTCTCTGGGGCCAACGTCCTGACTTTC.

The sample holds a few counts of this clonotype. This chain links TRBV3-1 with TRBJ1-5, with unresolved D. Per the germline V gene, CDR1 is LGHDT and CDR2 is YNNKEL (reference sequence). V was shortened by 4 bases and J by 7 bases, with 11 bases between the two germline ends. There are 13 residues in the CDR3. The DNA for the CDR3 is TGTGCCAGCAGCCTCACTATATCACAGCCCCAGCATTTT. Its protein is CASSLTISQPQHF. Supplemented by reference TRBV3-1 and TRBJ1-5, the full variable domain reads DTAVSQTPKYLVTQMGNDKSIKCEQNLGHDTMYWYKQDSKKFLKIMFSYNNKELIINETVPNRFSPKSPDKAHLNLHINSLELGDSAVYFCASSLTISQPQHFGDGTRLSIL.

The J gene is TRBJ2-6, the V gene TRBV12-3 or TRBV12-4; D may match TRBD1 or TRBD2 (5 bases each). The CDR3 sequence is 18 residues long. V was clipped by 4 bases and J by 0 bases, with 16 bases between them. The DNA of the CDR3 is TGTGCCAGCAGTTCCAACCCAGGGAGCTTCTCTGGGGCCAACGTCCTGACTTTC. This codes for CASSSNPGSFSGANVLTF.

This clonotype was seen a few times. This sequence joins TRBV5-1 and TRBJ2-1, with D possibly being TRBD1 or TRBD2 (7 bases each). This CDR3 contains 17 residues. From germline, CDR1 is SGHRS and CDR2 YFSETQ. Trimming took off 0 bases at V and 0 bases at J, with 13 bases between the two ends. The CDR3 loop reads CASSLGGGQSSYNEQFF. The CDR3 nucleotides read TGCGCCAGCAGCTTGGGCGGGGGACAGAGCTCCTACAATGAGCAGTTCTTC.

This chain joins TRBV27 and TRBJ2-7; 8 bases fit TRBD2. CDR1 and CDR2 from the germline V gene are MNHEY and SMNVEV (reference sequence). There are 14 residues in the CDR3. The V gene end was trimmed by 2 bases and the J gene end by 2 bases; junction bases not matched to a gene: 2. CDR3 region: CASSLRAGAYEQYF. CDR3 bases: TGTGCCAGCAGTTTAAGAGCGGGGGCCTACGAGCAGTACTTC.

This clonotype showed up just a few times. The V and J genes are TRBV6-1 and TRBJ2-2, with 11 bases lining up with TRBD1. CDR1 is MNHNS, CDR2 SASEGT, per germline. The V and J ends lost 7 bases and 6 bases, in that order; junction bases with no gene match: 10. The CDR3 runs 16 residues. The CDR3 coding sequence is TGTGCCAGCAAAGTGACCGGGACAGGGGGGGCCGGGGAGCTGTTTTTT. Amino acids: CASKVTGTGGAGELFF.

This chain links TRBV4-1 with TRBJ1-5, with D unclear. Germline CDR1 reads MGHRA; CDR2 reads YSYEKL. Deletions cut 0 bases from V and 13 bases from J, with 16 bases between. This CDR3 comprises 14 residues. The CDR3 DNA reads as TGCGCCAGCAGCCAAGATTCGAACACCCGATCGCAGCATTTT. Translation gives CASSQDSNTRSQHF.

This chain's CDR3 is CASSPRASGELFF. Written as DNA, the CDR3 is TGTGCCAGCAGCCCGAGGGCCAGCGGGGAGCTGTTTTTT. The chain joins TRBV7-2 to TRBJ2-2; tentatively, D is TRBD2 (5 bases). Trimming pared 5 bases from V and 7 bases from J, leaving 11 bases between. The germline V gene has CDR1 SGHTA and CDR2 FQGNSA. The CDR3 sequence is 13 residues long.

This sequence joins TRBV15 and TRBJ2-1, with 9 nucleotides matching TRBD2. J was trimmed by 7 bases and V by 1 base; bases with no gene match: 14. The CDR3 length is 18 residues. Germline V CDR1 and CDR2: LNHNV, YYDKDF (reference sequence). The CDR3 loop is CATSRGARIAGDPNEQFF. The DNA of the CDR3 is TGTGCCACCAGCAGAGGGGCAAGGATAGCGGGGGACCCTAATGAGCAGTTCTTC.